Each of the 3 T cell receptor beta chains below was sequenced from the same sample in a study of vaccination and CD4 T cells after COVID-19. Oncomine TCR Beta short-read sequencing was applied to DNA from cultured CD4+ T cells. Using its own MiXCR run on the PCR reads, TCRdb lists one record per CDR3 protein. The sample gives about 15,000 distinct CDR3 sequences, around 50% of which show up once; 10% is in the top ten. Their antigen targets remain unknown. Sample treatment: roughly 11-day PBMC culture with coronavirus spike peptide pools or control peptides (ViraFEST assay). Specimen: CD4+ T cells from blood, cultured in vitro. The receptor set was obtained from a human donor who had recovered from COVID-19.

This clonotype was detected a few times. The J gene is TRBJ2-2, the V gene TRBV24-1, with D maybe TRBD1 (5 bases). Germline CDR1 and CDR2: KGHDR and SFDVKD. Trimming removed 7 bases at V and 1 base at J, with 9 bases between. This CDR3 region has 14 residues. The CDR3 DNA is TGTGCCACCAGATCAGGACAGAACACCGGGGAGCTGTTTTTT. This translates into CATRSGQNTGELFF.

The chain links TRBV20-1 to TRBJ2-3, with TRBD2 as a possible D gene (5 bases). V dropped 2 bases and J dropped 6 bases, with 15 bases sitting between them. The CDR3 spans 14 residues. From germline, CDR1 is DFQATT and CDR2 SNEGSKA (reference sequence). CDR3 loop: CSARRVGERDTQYF. For the CDR3, the DNA is TGCAGTGCTAGAAGGGTGGGAGAGAGGGATACGCAGTATTTT.

The sample holds a few counts of this clonotype. The rearrangement uses TRBV7-3 and TRBJ1-6, with 7 bases matching TRBD1. This CDR3 is 14 amino acids long. Trimming cost V 2 bases and J 10 bases; bases outside gene matches: 5. Per germline, CDR1 SGHTA and CDR2 FQGTGA. In nucleotides, the CDR3 is TGTGCCAGCAGCTTACGGCAGGGGGAATCACCCCTCCACTTT. This translates into CASSLRQGESPLHF. The full variable domain, in which reference TRBV7-3 and TRBJ1-6 provide the parts outside the CDR3, is GAGVSQTPSNKVTEKGKYVELRCDPISGHTALYWYRQSLGQGPEFLIYFQGTGAADDSGLPNDRFFAVRPEGSVSTLKIQRTERGDSAVYLCASSLRQGESPLHFGNGTRLTVT.